The 5 T cell receptor beta chains listed next were all sequenced from one sample in a study of CD4 T cells in relation to SARS-CoV-2 and coronaviruses (dated by TCRdb to about 2021). Library generation was performed with the immunoSEQ multiplex PCR assay. The table comes from immuneACCESS by way of TCRdb, which keeps in-frame sequences with V and J called. Part of the clones is missing from these tables; in studies checked, under half for an unresolved V gene and the rest for unknown reasons. The sample includes 58,000 or so clones, with 92% observed a single time. Around 0.4% of the sample lies in the top ten. The sequencing input was naive CD4+ T cells from PBMCs. In light of the paper, this sample's cell subset or site label describes: naive CD4+ T cells isolated by negative enrichment. The source of these receptors is an adult with COVID-19.

The chain uses TRBV2 and TRBJ1-5; D is uncertain. In germline, CDR1 is SNHLY, CDR2 FYNNEI. Trimming removed 6 bases from V and 7 bases from J, with 16 bases in between. CDR3 size: 14 residues. Here the CDR3 reads CASSPPLRRQPQHF. CDR3 in DNA: TGTGCCAGCAGCCCCCCCCTTAGAAGACAGCCCCAGCATTTT.

J is TRBJ2-7 and V is TRBV5-1; 11 bases line up with TRBD2. J lost 5 bases, V lost 4 bases, and 8 bases had no gene match. This CDR3 comprises 15 residues. Germline V lookup: CDR1 SGHRS, CDR2 YFSETQ. CDR3 region: CASSPLAGGPHEQYF. CDR3 nucleotides: TGCGCCAGCAGCCCATTAGCGGGAGGGCCCCACGAGCAGTACTTC.

V and J are TRBV28 and TRBJ2-7; no clear D gene. V was shortened by 1 base and J by 3 bases, with 10 bases between the two germline ends. This CDR3 has 14 residues. Germline V CDR1 and CDR2: MDHEN, SYDVKM. The CDR3 DNA reads TGTGCCAGCAGTTTATTAAGACTGGGCTACGAGCAGTACTTC. It translates to CASSLLRLGYEQYF.

This chain joins TRBV18 and TRBJ2-1; possible D gene TRBD2, 6 bases. Germline values: CDR1 KGHSH, CDR2 LQKENI. The CDR3 loop spans 15 amino acids. The ends were cut back, 5 bases at V and 5 bases at J, with 16 bases in the middle. This chain's CDR3 is CASSRPGLANNEQFF. Written as DNA, the CDR3 is TGTGCCAGCTCAAGACCGGGACTGGCGAACAATGAGCAGTTCTTC.

The CDR3 region is CASSWTGGINIQYF. CDR3 bases: TGCGCCAGCAGCTGGACAGGGGGAATAAACATTCAGTACTTC. The chain is built from TRBV5-1 and TRBJ2-4; 10 bases are shared with TRBD1. The CDR3 contains 14 residues. Trimming cost V 3 bases and J 6 bases; bases outside gene matches: 3. From germline, CDR1 is SGHRS and CDR2 YFSETQ.